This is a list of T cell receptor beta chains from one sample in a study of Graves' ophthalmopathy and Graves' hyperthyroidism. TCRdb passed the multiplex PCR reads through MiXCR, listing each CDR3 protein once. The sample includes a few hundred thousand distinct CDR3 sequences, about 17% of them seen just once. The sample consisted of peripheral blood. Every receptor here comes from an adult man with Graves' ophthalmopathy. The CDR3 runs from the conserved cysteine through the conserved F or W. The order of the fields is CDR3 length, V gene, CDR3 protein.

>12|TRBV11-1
CASSLRYTEAFF
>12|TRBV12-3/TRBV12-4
CASSSPFIEQYF
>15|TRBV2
CASSEMAGLAYEQYF
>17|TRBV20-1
CSASGTGTPPFDQPQHF
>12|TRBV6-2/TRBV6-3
CARSYNGDEQYF
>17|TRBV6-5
CASSYLPGGTVRYEQYF
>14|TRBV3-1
CASSQIWRGETQYF
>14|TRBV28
CASSLHGREETQYF
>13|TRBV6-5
CASSNAGGSEQYF
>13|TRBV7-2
CASSDNDRFEAFF
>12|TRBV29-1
CSVEVSEETQYF
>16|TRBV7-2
CASSTRPSSYNSPLHF
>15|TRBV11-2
CASVPGTGSGNTIYF
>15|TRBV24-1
CATGGKGTNTGELFF
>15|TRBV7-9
CASSGTSGRTNGQFF
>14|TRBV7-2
CASSGGGNQETQYF
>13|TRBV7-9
CASSLVRGETQYF